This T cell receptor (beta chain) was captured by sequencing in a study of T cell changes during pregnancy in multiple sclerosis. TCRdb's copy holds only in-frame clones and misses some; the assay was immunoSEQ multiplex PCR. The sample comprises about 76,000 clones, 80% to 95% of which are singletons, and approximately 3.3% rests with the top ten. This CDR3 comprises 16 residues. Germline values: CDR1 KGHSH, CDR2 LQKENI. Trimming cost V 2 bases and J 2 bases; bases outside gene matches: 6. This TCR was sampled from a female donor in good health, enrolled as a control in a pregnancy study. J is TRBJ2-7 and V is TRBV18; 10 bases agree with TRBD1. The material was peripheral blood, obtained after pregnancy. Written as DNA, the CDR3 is TGTGCCAGCTCACCAAGGCCCGGACAGGGGGCCTACGAGCAGTACTTC. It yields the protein CASSPRPGQGAYEQYF.